Below, 25 T cell receptor beta chains from the same sample are listed, as sequenced in a study of cytomegalovirus exposure and HLA in healthy donors. Amplification used 60 Vbeta primers and 13 Jbeta primers. Clones were sequenced by immunoSEQ multiplex PCR, and TCRdb holds only the in-frame ones, with some missing. The sample shows about 130,000 clones, over 70% of them seen only once. The sequencing sample was made of PBMCs. The receptors were gathered from a woman in her fifties or sixties in good health and CMV-seropositive.

The chain combines TRBV11-2 with TRBJ2-1, with 10 bases aligning to TRBD2. Looked up from germline, CDR1 is SGHAT and CDR2 is FQNNGV. The CDR3 has 15 residues. Trimming at V came to 3 bases and at J to 7 bases, leaving 6 bases not matched to a gene. The CDR3 coding sequence is TGTGCCAGCAGCTTTCGAGCGGGGGGGGGAAATGAGCAGTTCTTC. Protein sequence: CASSFRAGGGNEQFF.

CDR3 protein: CASRDVGTSTDTQYF. CDR3 nucleotides: TGTGCCAGCAGGGATGTCGGGACTAGCACAGATACGCAGTATTTT. The V gene is TRBV6-5, the J gene TRBJ2-3, with D possibly being TRBD2 (6 bases). The V and J ends lost 6 bases and 0 bases respectively, with 13 bases between them. The CDR3 is 15 amino acids. CDR1 and CDR2 (germline): MNHEY, SVGAGI.

This clone has just one count. The chain joins TRBV29-1 to TRBJ1-5, with D possibly being TRBD1 (5 bases). V lost 7 bases and J lost 3, with 13 bases in between. The length of the CDR3 is 13 residues. Germline CDR1 is SQVTM and CDR2 is ANQGSEA. CDR3 DNA sequence: TGCAGCGCGGCGGGGCAGCCCAATCAGCCCCAGCATTTT. Protein: CSAAGQPNQPQHF.

DNA of the CDR3: TGTGCCATCAGTGAATCACAGGGGAGGTCTGAGGGCTACACCTTC. It yields the protein CAISESQGRSEGYTF. The chain has TRBV10-3 and TRBJ1-2; TRBD1 agrees at 7 bases. Germline-derived CDR1 and CDR2 are ENHRY and SYGVKD. The CDR3 totals 15 residues. J gave up 8 bases and V 3 bases, and 12 bases lay outside the gene matches.

This clone was picked up a small number of times. V gene TRBV7-2 combines with J gene TRBJ2-5, with 13 positions matching TRBD2. V dropped 5 bases and J dropped 1; count of bases not matched to a gene: 4. CDR1 and CDR2 (germline): SGHTA, FQGNSA. This CDR3 spans 16 amino acids. The CDR3 is CASSLGLAGAQETQYF. CDR3 nucleotide sequence: TGTGCCAGCAGCCTCGGACTAGCGGGGGCCCAAGAGACCCAGTACTTC.

The chain recombines TRBV10-1 with TRBJ2-1; D is perhaps TRBD1 (5 bases). This CDR3 region has 14 residues. From germline, CDR1 is WNHNN and CDR2 SYGVQD (reference sequence). V was trimmed by 3 bases and J by 4 bases, leaving 10 bases between them. The CDR3 DNA sequence: TGCGCCAGCAGTGATTTCACAGGTTACAATGAGCAGTTCTTC. This codes for CASSDFTGYNEQFF.

This chain uses TRBV6-5 with TRBJ1-2; TRBD1 might be the D (6 bases). Between the trimmed V and J ends, which lost 6 bases and 8 bases, there was a span of 16 bases. CDR1 and CDR2 from the germline V gene are MNHEY and SVGAGI. CDR3 length: 13 residues. This CDR3 is CASRQQGRGGYTF. The CDR3 DNA reads as TGTGCCAGCAGACAACAGGGAAGAGGGGGCTACACCTTC.

The chain uses TRBV11-3 and TRBJ2-7; D might be TRBD2 (5 bases). This CDR3 is 13 amino acids long. Trimming cost V 5 bases and J 6 bases, with 14 bases left between them. Germline V CDR1 and CDR2: SGHNT, YENEEA. Here the CDR3 reads CASSPAGFGEQYF. The CDR3 DNA follows: TGTGCCAGCAGCCCGGCGGGCTTCGGCGAGCAGTACTTC.

The J gene is TRBJ1-2, the V gene TRBV27; TRBD1 aligns across 7 bases. The CDR3 loop spans 13 amino acids. Trimming cost V 6 bases and J 4 bases; bases outside gene matches: 5. CDR1 and CDR2 from the germline V gene are MNHEY and SMNVEV (reference sequence). The CDR3 spells CASSTGQSYGYTF. The CDR3 coding sequence is TGTGCCAGCAGCACGGGACAGAGCTATGGCTACACCTTC.

The rearrangement uses TRBV5-1 and TRBJ1-4, with D possibly matching TRBD1 (5 bases). V was pared by 4 bases and J by 7 bases, with 11 bases between. This CDR3 is 13 amino acids long. Germline values: CDR1 SGHRS, CDR2 YFSETQ. Here the CDR3 reads CASSGDSGEKLFF. The CDR3 nucleotides are TGCGCCAGCAGCGGGGACTCGGGTGAAAAACTGTTTTTT.

The CDR3 nucleotides are TGTGCCAGCACGTCAAGCGGCGAGCAGTACTTC. This gives the protein CASTSSGEQYF. The rearrangement joins TRBV27 to TRBJ2-7, with TRBD2 as a possible D gene (5 bases). Germline CDR1 and CDR2: MNHEY and SMNVEV (reference sequence). V gave up 7 bases and J gave up 6 bases, with 10 bases separating them. CDR3 length: 11 residues.

This chain joins TRBV10-1 and TRBJ2-1; perhaps TRBD1 as D (5 bases). Germline V gene sequence: CDR1 WNHNN, CDR2 SYGVQD (reference sequence). V lost 0 bases and J lost 0, with 9 bases in between. The CDR3 contains 16 residues. CDR3 sequence (DNA): TGCGCCAGCAGTGAGTCGACAGCATCCTCCTACAATGAGCAGTTCTTC. This gives the protein CASSESTASSYNEQFF.

V is TRBV7-8 and J is TRBJ1-1; D gene uncertain. The CDR3 runs 17 residues. Trimming left V 5 bases short and J 0 bases short, with 19 bases between. The V gene's germline CDR1 is SGHVS and CDR2 FQNEAQ. The CDR3 region is CASSPSTRLTMNTEAFF. In nucleotides, the CDR3 is TGTGCCAGCAGCCCGTCGACACGCCTCACCATGAACACTGAAGCTTTCTTT.

The genes are TRBV6-5 and TRBJ1-2; 7 nucleotides line up with TRBD1. J lost 2 bases, V lost 2 bases, and 5 bases had no gene match. Germline loops: CDR1 MNHEY, CDR2 SVGAGI. The length of the CDR3 is 15 residues. This CDR3 reads CASSYRQGQNYGYTF. The CDR3 DNA reads as TGTGCCAGCAGTTACAGGCAGGGACAGAACTATGGCTACACCTTC.

The chain has TRBV19 and TRBJ1-5; D is possibly TRBD1 (6 bases). Germline V lookup: CDR1 LNHDA, CDR2 SQIVND (reference sequence). This CDR3 contains 14 residues. Trimming left V 3 bases short and J 6 bases short, with 12 bases between. DNA for the CDR3: TGTGCCAGTAGTATTGGGGGAGGGGGTCAGCCCCAGCATTTT. Its protein product is CASSIGGGGQPQHF.

The sample holds a few counts of this clone. The chain recombines TRBV7-6 with TRBJ1-1, with D possibly TRBD1 on 6 matching bases. The CDR3 is 16 residues long. The V end was cut by 0 bases, the J end by 6 bases, with 17 bases between. CDR1 and CDR2 from the germline V gene are SGHVS and FNYEAQ. The CDR3 spells CASSLAGQGQNAEAFF. For the CDR3, the DNA is TGTGCCAGCAGCTTAGCGGGGCAGGGGCAAAACGCTGAAGCTTTCTTT.

The chain joins TRBV5-8 to TRBJ2-5, with D unclear. Germline values: CDR1 SGHTS, CDR2 YDEGEE. V lost 0 bases, J lost 3 bases, and 9 bases lay in between. This CDR3 region has 14 residues. This chain's CDR3 is CASSLVYTKETQYF. CDR3 DNA: TGTGCCAGCAGCTTGGTTTACACAAAAGAGACCCAGTACTTC.

This clone was seen ten or more times. The J gene is TRBJ2-7, the V gene TRBV5-5; the D gene is possibly TRBD1 (5 bases). V was shortened by 0 bases and J by 3 bases, with 16 bases between the two germline ends. CDR1 is SGHKS, CDR2 YYEKEE, per germline (reference sequence). The CDR3 sequence is 16 residues long. CDR3 sequence reads: CASSLAQGTEIYEQYF. CDR3 DNA sequence: TGTGCCAGCAGCTTGGCCCAGGGTACGGAAATCTACGAGCAGTACTTC. The full variable domain, rest sourced from reference TRBV5-5 and TRBJ2-7, is DAGVTQSPTHLIKTRGQQVTLRCSPISGHKSVSWYQQVLGQGPQFIFQYYEKEERGRGNFPDRFSARQFPNYSSELNVNALLLGDSALYLCASSLAQGTEIYEQYFGPGTRLTVT.

A remark on this clone: Its ends do not fully match the called genes, so a read error is possible. In the same sample, other DNA sequences code for this CDR3. This chain uses TRBV13 with TRBJ1-2; D unclear. This CDR3 has 15 residues. The germline CDR1 and CDR2 sequences are PRHDT and FYEKMQ (reference sequence). CDR3 nucleotide sequence: TGTGCCAGCAGCTTAGGGGGCCGTCTCTCCTATGGTTACACCTTC. The encoded protein is CASSLGGRLSYGYTF.

V usage is TRBV7-9 and J usage is TRBJ1-2; D may be TRBD1 (6 bases). CDR1 SEHNR and CDR2 FQNEAQ come from the germline V gene (reference sequence). Trimming cost V 5 bases and J 5 bases, with 12 bases left between them. This CDR3 comprises 13 residues. CDR3 in DNA: TGTGCCAGCAGCGCCGAGACAGGTTATGGCTACACCTTC. Protein product: CASSAETGYGYTF. The whole variable domain, remainder taken from reference TRBV7-9 and TRBJ1-2, is DTGVSQNPRHKITKRGQNVTFRCDPISEHNRLYWYRQTLGQGPEFLTYFQNEAQLEKSRLLSDRFSAERPKGSFSTLEIQRTEQGDSAMYLCASSAETGYGYTFGSGTRLTVV.

The CDR3 is CASSVDQYTEAFF. The CDR3 DNA sequence: TGTGCCAGCAGCGTAGACCAGTACACTGAAGCTTTCTTT. This rearrangement joins TRBV9 to TRBJ1-1; D remains unclear. The germline V gene encodes CDR1 SGDLS and CDR2 YYNGEE. The CDR3 spans 13 residues. V dropped 0 bases and J dropped 3 bases, with 6 bases sitting between them.

The chain links TRBV7-8 to TRBJ2-5; D uncertain. CDR1 SGHVS and CDR2 FQNEAQ come from the germline V gene. The CDR3 length is 13 residues. Trimming took 2 bases from V and 2 from J, leaving 6 bases between them. CDR3: CASSLYGQETQYF. The CDR3, as DNA: TGTGCCAGCAGCTTATACGGGCAAGAGACCCAGTACTTC.

The chain employs TRBV6-8 and TRBJ2-7; 7 positions match TRBD1. V trimming: 4 bases; J trimming: 1 base; junction bases outside the gene matches: 4. The CDR3 spans 14 residues. Germline V gene sequence: CDR1 MNHGY, CDR2 SAAAGT. The CDR3 protein is CASSSWTGSYEQYF. Here the CDR3 DNA reads TGTGCCAGCAGTTCTTGGACAGGTTCCTACGAGCAGTACTTC.

This clone turned up a few times. V is TRBV11-2 and J is TRBJ1-2; TRBD1 agrees at 7 bases. CDR1 and CDR2 (germline): SGHAT, FQNNGV. This CDR3 contains 16 residues. V gave up 1 base and J gave up 4 bases; unmatched junction bases: 9. The CDR3 spells CASSLGQGLPFYGYTF. CDR3 in DNA: TGTGCCAGCAGCTTAGGACAGGGCCTCCCCTTCTATGGCTACACCTTC.

The V call is TRBV28, the J call TRBJ1-6, with D maybe TRBD1 (6 bases). The CDR3 is made up of 14 amino acids. CDR1 is MDHEN, CDR2 SYDVKM, per germline. Between the trimmed V and J ends, which lost 3 bases and 9 bases, there was a span of 12 bases. The CDR3 bases are TGTGCCAGCAGTTTTTGGACAGCCGGTTCACCCCTCCACTTT. As protein: CASSFWTAGSPLHF.